These 17 T cell receptor beta chains were sequenced from one sample in a study of OX40 agonist ivuxolimab in advanced cancers. Libraries were prepared by immunoSEQ multiplex PCR; TCRdb keeps only in-frame clonotypes and omits some of them. The table includes more than 65,000 clones, more than 75% detected once. The sample in question was CD4+ or CD8+ T cells sorted from blood, obtained in a trial of the OX40 agonist ivuxolimab. The receptor set was obtained from an adult with an advanced solid tumor such as melanoma, head and neck, liver or kidney cancer.

The chain is built from TRBV7-2 and TRBJ1-3, with D tentatively TRBD1 (5 bases). Looked up from germline, CDR1 is SGHTA and CDR2 is FQGNSA. The CDR3 has 15 amino acids. The V and J ends lost 4 bases and 9 bases respectively, with 19 bases between them. The CDR3 spells CASSSRRGAAGTIYF. DNA of the CDR3: TGTGCCAGCAGCTCCCGCCGCGGGGCCGCGGGCACCATATATTTT.

The chain has TRBV7-8 and TRBJ1-5, with TRBD1 matching 8 bases. The germline gives CDR1 SGHVS, CDR2 FQNEAQ. This CDR3 has 13 residues. V was clipped by 1 base and J by 9 bases; unmatched bases: 2. This chain's CDR3 is CASSLEGTGPQHF. The CDR3 region has the DNA TGTGCCAGCAGCTTAGAAGGGACAGGGCCCCAGCATTTT.

The chain combines TRBV2 with TRBJ2-1; D is ambiguous. V was cut by 8 bases and J by 5 bases, with 16 bases left in between. The germline V gene encodes CDR1 SNHLY and CDR2 FYNNEI. CDR3 size: 14 residues. The CDR3: CASDLFLGNNEQFF. As DNA, the CDR3 is TGTGCCAGCGACCTTTTCCTTGGAAACAATGAGCAGTTCTTC.

V is TRBV7-3 and J is TRBJ2-7; 9 bases are shared with TRBD2. The CDR3 extends over 18 amino acids. CDR1 and CDR2 (germline): SGHTA, FQGTGA. V lost 1 base and J lost 2; bases outside the gene matches: 12. The CDR3, as DNA: TGTGCCAGCAGCTTAAAGCCGTCGGACGGGACTAGCCCCTACGAGCAGTACTTC. It codes for CASSLKPSDGTSPYEQYF.

This chain links TRBV18 with TRBJ2-5; D call uncertain. The V gene lost 6 bases and the J gene lost 4 bases, with 9 bases spanning the gap. CDR1 KGHSH and CDR2 LQKENI come from the germline V gene. The CDR3 consists of 12 residues. CDR3 in DNA: TGTGCCAGCTCCCCAGACCGAGAGACCCAGTACTTC. Encoded protein: CASSPDRETQYF.

The rearrangement links TRBV30 to TRBJ2-7, with 7 bases fitting TRBD1. The CDR3 runs 14 residues. CDR1 is GTSNPN, CDR2 SVGIG, per germline (reference sequence). Trimming cost V 0 bases and J 3 bases; bases outside gene matches: 5. CDR3 DNA sequence: TGTGCCTGGAGTGTACTAGGGGGCGGCTACGAGCAGTACTTC. Residues: CAWSVLGGGYEQYF.

This sequence joins TRBV9 and TRBJ2-1; 7 bases align to TRBD2. Germline assignment: CDR1 SGDLS and CDR2 YYNGEE. This CDR3 spans 16 amino acids. Losses at the gene ends were 4 bases for V and 5 bases for J; bases not matched to a gene: 12. The CDR3 loop is CASSPRLAGANNEQFF. The DNA of the CDR3 is TGTGCCAGCAGCCCCCGACTAGCCGGAGCAAACAATGAGCAGTTCTTC.

CDR3 bases: TGTGCCTGGAGGGGGGCGGGATACGAGCAGTACTTC. It specifies CAWRGAGYEQYF. This chain connects TRBV30 to TRBJ2-7; TRBD1 or TRBD2 may be the D gene (6 bases each). CDR1 and CDR2 (germline): GTSNPN, SVGIG (reference sequence). CDR3 size: 12 residues. V was pared by 3 bases and J by 4 bases, with 10 bases between. Combining the CDR3 with reference TRBV30 and TRBJ2-7 gives the whole variable domain SQTIHQWPATLVQPVGSPLSLECTVEGTSNPNLYWYRQAAGRGLQLLFYSVGIGQISSEVPQNLSASRPQDRQFILSSKKLLLSDSGFYLCAWRGAGYEQYFGPGTRLTVT.

The V call is TRBV5-1, the J call TRBJ1-4; no firm D call. The V gene's germline CDR1 is SGHRS and CDR2 YFSETQ. Trimming stripped 3 bases from V and 0 bases from J, with 9 bases between. This CDR3 is built from 15 residues. The CDR3 region is CASSWNRPTNEKLFF. DNA for the CDR3: TGCGCCAGCAGCTGGAACAGACCAACTAATGAAAAACTGTTTTTT.

CDR3 in DNA: TGTGCCAGCAGTTTTGGGTTGAACACTGAAGCTTTCTTT. As protein: CASSFGLNTEAFF. The chain employs TRBV7-2 and TRBJ1-1; D gene ambiguous. V gave up 6 bases and J gave up 0 bases, with 8 bases separating them. CDR1 and CDR2 (germline): SGHTA, FQGNSA. The CDR3 loop spans 13 amino acids.

The chain combines TRBV6-5 with TRBJ2-7; D call uncertain. Trimming stripped 1 base from V and 3 bases from J, with 7 bases between. Germline V gives CDR1 MNHEY, CDR2 SVGAGI. This CDR3 comprises 13 residues. The DNA for the CDR3 is TGTGCCAGCAGTTACTGGCAGAGCTACGAGCAGTACTTC. Encoded protein: CASSYWQSYEQYF.

The chain joins TRBV4-3 to TRBJ2-7; D remains unclear. The CDR3 sequence is 16 residues long. Germline values: CDR1 LGHNA, CDR2 YSLEER. The ends were cut back, 1 base at V and 1 base at J, with 14 bases in the middle. In DNA form, the CDR3 reads TGCGCCAGCAGCCAAGCAGTCACGTCCGTGTCCTACGAGCAGTACTTC. Its translation is CASSQAVTSVSYEQYF.

The rearrangement joins TRBV2 to TRBJ1-4; TRBD1 agrees at 7 bases. The CDR3 is made up of 13 amino acids. The V segment lost 10 bases and the J segment 8 bases; nucleotides outside the gene matches: 10. From germline, CDR1 is SNHLY and CDR2 FYNNEI. CDR3 protein: CATLTGTSEKLFF. CDR3 sequence (DNA): TGTGCCACCCTGACAGGGACAAGCGAAAAACTGTTTTTT. Using reference TRBV2 and TRBJ1-4 for the parts outside the CDR3, the full variable domain is EPEVTQTPSHQVTQMGQEVILRCVPISNHLYFYWYRQILGQKVEFLVSFYNNEISEKSEIFDDQFSVERPDGSNFTLKIRSTKLEDSAMYFCATLTGTSEKLFFGSGTQLSVL.

This chain joins TRBV5-1 and TRBJ2-5; D gene ambiguous. This CDR3 has 13 amino acids. The germline V gene encodes CDR1 SGHRS and CDR2 YFSETQ. The ends were cut back, 4 bases at V and 4 bases at J, with 11 bases in the middle. CDR3 sequence reads: CASSPWAGETQYF. For the CDR3, the DNA is TGCGCCAGCAGCCCCTGGGCCGGAGAGACCCAGTACTTC.

The V and J genes are TRBV28 and TRBJ2-7, with D possibly being TRBD1 (6 bases). The CDR3 covers 15 residues. Germline lookup yields CDR1 MDHEN and CDR2 SYDVKM. Between the trimmed V and J ends, which lost 9 bases and 0 bases, there was a span of 18 bases. The CDR3 is CASKIVGHSSYEQYF. As DNA, the CDR3 is TGTGCCAGTAAAATTGTGGGACACAGCTCCTACGAGCAGTACTTC. Drawing the rest from reference TRBV28 and TRBJ2-7, the complete variable domain is DVKVTQSSRYLVKRTGEKVFLECVQDMDHENMFWYRQDPGLGLRLIYFSYDVKMKEKGDIPEGYSVSREKKERFSLILESASTNQTSMYLCASKIVGHSSYEQYFGPGTRLTVT.

This sequence joins TRBV12-5 and TRBJ1-1; D gene unclear. Trimming pared 5 bases from V and 1 base from J, leaving 11 bases between. The length of the CDR3 is 14 residues. Germline assignment: CDR1 LGHNT and CDR2 FRNRAP. CDR3 sequence: CASGLQGGNTEAFF. Here the CDR3 DNA reads TGTGCTAGTGGTCTTCAAGGAGGGAACACTGAAGCTTTCTTT.

This clone is a singleton in its sample. V gene TRBV30 combines with J gene TRBJ1-2; 11 bases are a match to TRBD1. CDR1 and CDR2 from the germline V gene are GTSNPN and SVGIG (reference sequence). Trimming took 7 bases from V and 3 from J; bases not matched to a gene: 7. The CDR3 extends over 14 amino acids. In DNA, the CDR3 is TGTGCCTTCGATCGGACAGGGGGCGACTATGGCTACACCTTC. Amino acid sequence: CAFDRTGGDYGYTF.